The source of this TCR beta chain is a study of blood T cell repertoires in COVID-19. Overall study: The samples span acute and convalescent COVID-19 from the United States, Italy and Spain. Sources were T cells, B-cell-depleted T cells, or PBMCs; the material itself was cDNA or gDNA.

Original handling: Counts of nucleated cells, estimated from reference gene primer amplification, were obtained. Clones were read by immunoSEQ multiplex PCR, and TCRdb kept only the in-frame ones, dropping some. Clone size and the V and J calls come from that table; the DNA yielded D and trimming. The sample shows 250,000 or so clones, more than 75% of them seen only once. The CDR3 totals 14 residues. Germline CDR1 SGHRS, CDR2 YFSETQ. V lost 6 bases to trimming and J lost 4 bases; unmatched junction nucleotides: 9. Sample: peripheral blood. This receptor was taken from a woman in her thirties or forties who had recovered from COVID-19. The chain carries TRBV5-1 and TRBJ1-2, with 7 bases matching TRBD1. Here the CDR3 DNA reads TGCGCCAGCAAAGGGGGCTCCCCCGCCTATGGCTACACCTTC. Translating gives CASKGGSPAYGYTF.